One sample yielded the 26 T cell receptor beta chains listed below, sequenced in a study of long-term antiretroviral therapy in people with HIV. Version v3.0 of the immunoSEQ assay was performed at survey level. Some clones are missing from TCRdb's copy, which holds only in-frame ones; the method was immunoSEQ multiplex PCR. This table has 20,000 to 25,000 clones, 75% to 90% appearing once. Sequences were derived from unsorted PBMCs, sampled 0.4 years after starting antiretroviral therapy. These receptors all come from a man between 45 and 60 years old with HIV.

The rearrangement links TRBV4-1 to TRBJ1-1, with D possibly TRBD1 on 5 matching bases. V lost 5 bases and J lost 9, with 16 bases in between. The germline gives CDR1 MGHRA, CDR2 YSYEKL. CDR3 length: 13 amino acids. The CDR3 region is CASSVQSRGQAFF. Written as DNA, the CDR3 is TGCGCCAGCAGCGTTCAATCCCGGGGACAAGCTTTCTTT.

A few counts support this clone. The DNA for the CDR3 is TGCGCCAGCAGCCAAGATCGGTCCGGTGTGAGGGGCTACACCTTC. Its translation: CASSQDRSGVRGYTF. The J gene is TRBJ1-2, the V gene TRBV4-1; D uncertain. The germline V and J ends were trimmed by 0 bases and 8 bases, with 16 bases remaining between them. Germline V gene data show CDR1 as MGHRA and CDR2 as YSYEKL. The CDR3 consists of 15 residues.

The chain uses TRBV30 and TRBJ1-4; TRBD1 agrees at 10 bases. The V gene end was trimmed by 2 bases and the J gene end by 8 bases; junction bases not matched to a gene: 5. The length of the CDR3 is 14 residues. Germline CDR1 GTSNPN, CDR2 SVGIG (reference sequence). CDR3 region: CAWSPGQGREKLFF. Here the CDR3 DNA reads TGTGCCTGGAGTCCGGGACAGGGGAGGGAAAAACTGTTTTTT.

The rearrangement uses TRBV11-2 and TRBJ2-1; 10 bases agree with TRBD2. Trimming took 5 bases from V and 9 from J; bases not matched to a gene: 10. The CDR3 sequence is 15 residues long. Germline V lookup: CDR1 SGHAT, CDR2 FQNNGV. The CDR3 loop reads CASSGAGGRMGEQFF. The CDR3 bases are TGTGCCAGCAGCGGAGCGGGGGGGCGGATGGGTGAGCAGTTCTTC.

The chain uses TRBV6-6 and TRBJ1-6; a weak D match, TRBD1 (5 bases). CDR3 size: 16 residues. Trimming cost V 0 bases and J 6 bases, with 12 bases left between them. Germline V CDR1 and CDR2: MNHNY, SVGAGI (reference sequence). The CDR3 region is CASSYSAQGSNSPLHF. The CDR3 nucleotides read TGTGCCAGCAGTTACTCGGCCCAGGGAAGTAATTCACCCCTCCACTTT.

This clone appeared a single time. J is TRBJ1-2 and V is TRBV28; 8 bases line up with TRBD1. This CDR3 spans 14 amino acids. Germline V lookup: CDR1 MDHEN, CDR2 SYDVKM. The J segment lost 1 base and the V segment lost 3 bases, leaving 1 base of the junction unmatched. CDR3 sequence: CASSFRGLNYGYTF. CDR3 nucleotides: TGTGCCAGCAGTTTCAGGGGGCTTAACTATGGCTACACCTTC.

This chain connects TRBV28 to TRBJ2-1, with TRBD2 matching 12 bases. From germline, CDR1 is MDHEN and CDR2 SYDVKM. The CDR3 runs 16 residues. V was clipped by 1 base and J by 8 bases; unmatched bases: 6. CDR3 DNA: TGTGCCAGCAGTTTATTGTCTAGCGGGGGGGCCGATGAGCAGTTCTTC. It is translated as CASSLLSSGGADEQFF.

The V and J genes are TRBV10-3 and TRBJ2-3; TRBD2 matches 11 bases. Looked up from germline, CDR1 is ENHRY and CDR2 is SYGVKD. CDR3 length: 18 amino acids. V lost 0 bases to trimming and J lost 6 bases; unmatched junction nucleotides: 11. The CDR3, as DNA: TGTGCCATCAGTGAGTCGATGCCTAGCGGGGGGTCATCTGATACGCAGTATTTT. Amino acids: CAISESMPSGGSSDTQYF.

The chain combines TRBV11-2 with TRBJ1-3, with 7 bases identical to TRBD1. The CDR3 is made up of 15 amino acids. Germline V lookup: CDR1 SGHAT, CDR2 FQNNGV. V shed 1 base and J 2 bases; nucleotides not matched to a gene: 2. The CDR3 here is CASSLGGGAGNTIYF. DNA of the CDR3: TGTGCCAGCAGCTTAGGAGGGGGCGCTGGAAACACCATATATTTT.

The chain carries TRBV6-1 and TRBJ1-2; 8 bases are a match to TRBD1. The CDR3 contains 15 residues. J lost 0 bases, V lost 5 bases, and 5 bases had no gene match. Germline V gene sequence: CDR1 MNHNS, CDR2 SASEGT. The CDR3 loop reads CASSRFRGPNYGYTF. In DNA, the CDR3 is TGTGCCAGCAGTCGATTCAGGGGGCCTAACTATGGCTACACCTTC.

The rearrangement joins TRBV19 to TRBJ1-6, with unresolved D. The CDR3 is made up of 15 amino acids. Germline CDR1 and CDR2: LNHDA and SQIVND (reference sequence). The ends were cut back, 1 base at V and 7 bases at J, with 11 bases in the middle. In DNA, the CDR3 is TGTGCCAGTAGTATAGTCGAGGGCCGCAATTCACCCCTCCACTTT. Its protein product is CASSIVEGRNSPLHF.

This chain links TRBV15 with TRBJ2-7; 7 bases agree with TRBD2. Germline-derived CDR1 and CDR2 are LNHNV and YYDKDF (reference sequence). CDR3 length equals 14 residues. The V segment lost 3 bases and the J segment 0 bases; nucleotides outside the gene matches: 2. The CDR3 sequence is CATSRGGSSYEQYF. The CDR3 DNA follows: TGTGCCACCAGCAGGGGGGGGAGCTCCTACGAGCAGTACTTC.

The table lists this clone with a count of one. The chain links TRBV6-6 to TRBJ1-1; 7 bases line up with TRBD1. The CDR3 loop spans 11 amino acids. The germline CDR1 and CDR2 sequences are MNHNY and SVGAGI (reference sequence). V gave up 9 bases and J gave up 6 bases; unmatched junction bases: 4. The CDR3 loop reads CASEQGPEAFF. DNA for the CDR3: TGTGCCAGTGAACAGGGGCCTGAAGCTTTCTTT.

The chain carries TRBV6-6 and TRBJ2-5, with TRBD2 identical over 8 bases. V shed 4 bases, J shed 5 bases, and the junction held 12 bases outside the gene matches. The CDR3 spans 16 residues. Germline assignment: CDR1 MNHNY and CDR2 SVGAGI (reference sequence). The CDR3 coding sequence is TGTGCCAGCAGTTCTACTGAGCGGGGGTCAGGGGAGACCCAGTACTTC. Protein product: CASSSTERGSGETQYF.

The gene calls are TRBV4-3 and TRBJ2-1; 7 positions match TRBD1. CDR1 and CDR2 from the germline V gene are LGHNA and YSLEER. The J segment lost 9 bases and the V segment lost 4 bases, leaving 12 bases of the junction unmatched. CDR3 length equals 15 residues. CDR3 bases: TGCGCCAGCAGCCTTCACCAAAGGGGGCGCGGTGAGCAGTTCTTC. Protein sequence: CASSLHQRGRGEQFF.

The chain has TRBV5-1 and TRBJ1-1; the D is unclear. CDR1 is SGHRS, CDR2 YFSETQ, per germline. V gave up 3 bases and J gave up 4 bases, with 13 bases separating them. The CDR3 consists of 14 residues. The DNA for the CDR3 is TGCGCCAGCAGCTGGCTTGAACCGGTCACTGAAGCTTTCTTT. Amino acids: CASSWLEPVTEAFF.

CDR3 residues: CASSNKGQINEKLFF. The CDR3 DNA follows: TGTGCCAGCAGCAACAAAGGACAAATTAATGAAAAACTGTTTTTT. V is TRBV6-5 and J is TRBJ1-4; D might be TRBD1 (5 bases). Trimming pared 6 bases from V and 4 bases from J, leaving 15 bases between. Germline V lookup: CDR1 MNHEY, CDR2 SVGAGI. This CDR3 contains 15 residues.

J is TRBJ1-5 and V is TRBV6-5; D is undetermined. The length of the CDR3 is 14 residues. CDR1 MNHEY and CDR2 SVGAGI come from the germline V gene. The V and J ends lost 6 bases and 7 bases respectively, with 16 bases between them. The CDR3 sequence is CASRPYLEEQPQHF. The CDR3 DNA reads TGTGCCAGCAGACCCTATTTAGAGGAGCAGCCCCAGCATTTT.

The V and J genes are TRBV18 and TRBJ1-1; D uncertain. CDR3 length equals 12 residues. Germline values: CDR1 KGHSH, CDR2 LQKENI. Deletions cut 2 bases from V and 8 bases from J, with 9 bases between. This CDR3 reads CASSPGVPEAFF. The CDR3 nucleotides read TGTGCCAGCTCACCAGGGGTCCCCGAAGCTTTCTTT.

This chain uses TRBV4-3 with TRBJ2-1; D uncertain. The CDR3 is 14 residues long. The germline V and J ends were trimmed by 0 bases and 9 bases, with 12 bases remaining between them. CDR1 LGHNA and CDR2 YSLEER come from the germline V gene. CDR3 sequence reads: CASSQDGRSVEQFF. CDR3 nucleotides: TGCGCCAGCAGCCAAGATGGTAGGAGCGTTGAGCAGTTCTTC.

This clone is labeled medium-sized. The rearrangement links TRBV11-2 to TRBJ1-2; D is uncertain. V lost 4 bases, J lost 5 bases, and 14 bases lay in between. This CDR3 has 14 amino acids. The germline V gene has CDR1 SGHAT and CDR2 FQNNGV. The CDR3 coding sequence is TGTGCCAGCAGCTCCGGAGAGACTACTTATGGCTACACCTTC. Protein product: CASSSGETTYGYTF.

This chain uses TRBV28 with TRBJ1-2, with 9 bases fitting TRBD1. Trimming at V came to 5 bases and at J to 3 bases, leaving 7 bases not matched to a gene. The CDR3 sequence is 15 residues long. CDR1 MDHEN and CDR2 SYDVKM come from the germline V gene. The CDR3 bases are TGTGCCAGCAGTCGTCAAGGGACAGGGTACTATGGCTACACCTTC. Amino acids: CASSRQGTGYYGYTF.

This clone was detected only a few times. The V and J genes are TRBV2 and TRBJ2-1, with D perhaps matching TRBD1 (6 bases). The CDR3 runs 15 residues. Germline V lookup: CDR1 SNHLY, CDR2 FYNNEI. Trimming pared 7 bases from V and 1 base from J, leaving 14 bases between. CDR3 nucleotide sequence: TGTGCCAGCACCGCGGCCGGACAGTCCTACAATGAGCAGTTCTTC. Protein product: CASTAAGQSYNEQFF. Based on the CDR3 plus reference TRBV2 and TRBJ2-1, the full variable domain is EPEVTQTPSHQVTQMGQEVILRCVPISNHLYFYWYRQILGQKVEFLVSFYNNEISEKSEIFDDQFSVERPDGSNFTLKIRSTKLEDSAMYFCASTAAGQSYNEQFFGPGTRLTVL.

The genes are TRBV5-4 and TRBJ1-1; D is unresolved. The CDR3 has 14 residues. Between the trimmed V and J ends, which lost 6 bases and 2 bases, there was a span of 14 bases. Germline CDR1 SGHNT, CDR2 YYREEE (reference sequence). Here the CDR3 DNA reads TGTGCCAGCACCACTGAACATGGAAACACTGAAGCTTTCTTT. Amino acids: CASTTEHGNTEAFF.

The table lists this clone with a count of one. The chain employs TRBV4-1 and TRBJ1-1, with D hard to call. The CDR3 covers 15 residues. The germline CDR1 and CDR2 sequences are MGHRA and YSYEKL. Trimming cost V 4 bases and J 2 bases, with 14 bases left between them. The CDR3 DNA follows: TGCGCCAGCAGCCCAAGACCAGGTGCTAACACTGAAGCTTTCTTT. Protein: CASSPRPGANTEAFF.

The chain uses TRBV27 and TRBJ2-7; TRBD1 might be the D (5 bases). Trimming cost V 5 bases and J 2 bases, with 13 bases left between them. Germline V gene data show CDR1 as MNHEY and CDR2 as SMNVEV (reference sequence). This CDR3 is 14 amino acids long. CDR3 sequence: CASSPPETAYEQYF. The CDR3 DNA sequence: TGTGCCAGCAGTCCCCCCGAGACAGCCTACGAGCAGTACTTC.